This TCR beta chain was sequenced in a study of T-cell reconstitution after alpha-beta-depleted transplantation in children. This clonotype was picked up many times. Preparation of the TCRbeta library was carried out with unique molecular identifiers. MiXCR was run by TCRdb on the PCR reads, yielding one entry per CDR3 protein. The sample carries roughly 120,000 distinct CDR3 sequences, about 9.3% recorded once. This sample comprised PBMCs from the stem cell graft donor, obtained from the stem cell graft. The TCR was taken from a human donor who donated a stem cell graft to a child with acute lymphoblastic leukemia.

Written as DNA, the CDR3 is TGTGCCAGCAGCTCGCCGGGACTAGCGGGCACCGGGGAGCTGTTTTTT. It is translated as CASSSPGLAGTGELFF. The V gene is TRBV11-3, the J gene TRBJ2-2; 12 nucleotides align to TRBD2. The germline V gene encodes CDR1 SGHNT and CDR2 YENEEA. This CDR3 has 16 residues. Trimming removed 4 bases from V and 4 bases from J; junction bases left unmatched: 4.